The clone carrying this TCR beta chain was observed a handful of times. The source of the sample is a study of identical twins. V gave up 0 bases and J gave up 4 bases, with 12 bases separating them. From germline, CDR1 is SGDLS and CDR2 YYNGEE. The CDR3 consists of 15 residues. From the 5' RACE reads, TCRdb called clonotypes with MiXCR, one entry per CDR3 protein. The table records roughly 280,000 distinct CDR3 sequences, 8% to 9.5% of them present only once. The data were also submitted as part of a second study, on yellow fever vaccine responses in identical twins. That study adds: On the reported evidence, twins' vaccine T cell responses seemed partly convergent and partly personalized.

The TCR originated in a young woman in good health. The sequencing input was CD8+ T cells sorted from blood. The V and J genes are TRBV9 and TRBJ2-3; tentatively, D is TRBD2 (5 bases). Here the CDR3 reads CASSVGEGRPDTQYF. In DNA, the CDR3 is TGTGCCAGCAGCGTAGGAGAGGGCCGACCAGATACGCAGTATTTT. Complete variable domain (other parts from reference TRBV9 and TRBJ2-3): DSGVTQTPKHLITATGQRVTLRCSPRSGDLSVYWYQQSLDQGLQFLIQYYNGEERAKGNILERFSAQQFPDLHSELNLSSLELGDSALYFCASSVGEGRPDTQYFGPGTRLTVL.